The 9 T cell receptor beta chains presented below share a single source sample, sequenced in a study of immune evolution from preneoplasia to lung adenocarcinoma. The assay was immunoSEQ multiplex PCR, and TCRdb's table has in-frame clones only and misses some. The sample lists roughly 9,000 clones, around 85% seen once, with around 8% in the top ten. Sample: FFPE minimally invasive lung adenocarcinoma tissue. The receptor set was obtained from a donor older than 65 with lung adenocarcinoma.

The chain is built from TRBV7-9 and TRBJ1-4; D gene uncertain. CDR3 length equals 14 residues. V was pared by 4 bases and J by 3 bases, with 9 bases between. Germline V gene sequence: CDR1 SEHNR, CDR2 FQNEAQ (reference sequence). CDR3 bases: TGTGCCAGCAGCTCGGAAGGACCTAATGAAAAACTGTTTTTT. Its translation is CASSSEGPNEKLFF.

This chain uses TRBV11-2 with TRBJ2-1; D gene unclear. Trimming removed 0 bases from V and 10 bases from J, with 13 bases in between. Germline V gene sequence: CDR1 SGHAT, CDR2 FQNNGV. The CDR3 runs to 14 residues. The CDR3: CASSLDPVDGEQFF. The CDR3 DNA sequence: TGTGCCAGCAGCTTAGATCCCGTGGACGGCGAGCAGTTCTTC. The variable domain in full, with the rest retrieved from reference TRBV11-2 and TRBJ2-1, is EAGVAQSPRYKIIEKRQSVAFWCNPISGHATLYWYQQILGQGPKLLIQFQNNGVVDDSQLPKDRFSAERLKGVDSTLKIQPAKLEDSAVYLCASSLDPVDGEQFFGPGTRLTVL.

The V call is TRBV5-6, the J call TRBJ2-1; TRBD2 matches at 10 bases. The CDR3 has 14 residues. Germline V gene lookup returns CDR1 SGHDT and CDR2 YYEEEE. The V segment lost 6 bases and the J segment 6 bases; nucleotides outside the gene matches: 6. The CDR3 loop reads CASIGTSVVNEQFF. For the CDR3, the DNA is TGTGCCAGCATTGGGACTAGCGTAGTCAATGAGCAGTTCTTC.

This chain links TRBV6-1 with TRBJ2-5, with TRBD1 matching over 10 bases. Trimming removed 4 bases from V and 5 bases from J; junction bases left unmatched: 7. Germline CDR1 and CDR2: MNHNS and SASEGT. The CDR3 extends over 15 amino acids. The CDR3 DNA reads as TGTGCCAGCAGTGGACAGGGGGCGGGCGGGGAGACCCAGTACTTC. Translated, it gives CASSGQGAGGETQYF.

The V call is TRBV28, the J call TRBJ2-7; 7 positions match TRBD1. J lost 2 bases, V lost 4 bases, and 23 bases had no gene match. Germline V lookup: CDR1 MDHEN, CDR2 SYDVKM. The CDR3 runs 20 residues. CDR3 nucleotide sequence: TGTGCCAGCAGTTCCCAATACCGGGACAGAACTAATACTCTCGCCTACGAGCAGTACTTC. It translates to CASSSQYRDRTNTLAYEQYF.

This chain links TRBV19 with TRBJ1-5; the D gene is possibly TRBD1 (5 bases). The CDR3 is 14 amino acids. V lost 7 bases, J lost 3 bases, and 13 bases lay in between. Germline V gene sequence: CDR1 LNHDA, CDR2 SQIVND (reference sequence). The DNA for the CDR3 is TGTGCCAGTACCTGGGGAGGGGACAATCAGCCCCAGCATTTT. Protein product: CASTWGGDNQPQHF. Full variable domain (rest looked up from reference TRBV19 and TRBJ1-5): DGGITQSPKYLFRKEGQNVTLSCEQNLNHDAMYWYRQDPGQGLRLIYYSQIVNDFQKGDIAEGYSVSREKKESFPLTVTSAQKNPTAFYLCASTWGGDNQPQHFGDGTRLSIL.

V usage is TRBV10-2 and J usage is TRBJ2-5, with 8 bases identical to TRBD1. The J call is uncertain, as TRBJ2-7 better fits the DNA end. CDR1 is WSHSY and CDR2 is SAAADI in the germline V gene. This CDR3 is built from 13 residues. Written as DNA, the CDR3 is TGCGCCACCGTGGACAGGGTGGGCGGCGAGCAGTACTTC. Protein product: CATVDRVGGEQYF.

The CDR3 is CASSLEGAISGNTIYF. The DNA for the CDR3 is TGCGCCAGCAGCTTGGAGGGGGCTATCTCTGGAAACACCATATATTTT. The J gene is TRBJ1-3, the V gene TRBV5-1; 7 nucleotides line up with TRBD1. The V segment lost 0 bases and the J segment 0 bases; nucleotides outside the gene matches: 3. The CDR3 length is 16 residues. Germline V lookup: CDR1 SGHRS, CDR2 YFSETQ.

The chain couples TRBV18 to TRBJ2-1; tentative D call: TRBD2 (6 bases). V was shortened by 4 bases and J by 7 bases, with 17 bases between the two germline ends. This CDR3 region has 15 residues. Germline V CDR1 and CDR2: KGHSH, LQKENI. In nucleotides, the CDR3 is TGTGCCAGCTCACTTGCCGGGACTTTGAGTAATGAGCAGTTCTTC. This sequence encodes CASSLAGTLSNEQFF.